The 20 T cell receptor beta chains listed next were all sequenced from one sample in a study of immune characterization of retroperitoneal liposarcoma. TCRdb reprocessed the PCR reads with MiXCR, giving one entry per CDR3 protein. The sample records around 11,000 distinct CDR3 sequences, 27% being singletons. The source material was tumor tissue. These receptors originate from a male donor with retroperitoneal liposarcoma.

This rearrangement joins TRBV6-4 to TRBJ2-4; weak D call: TRBD2 (5 bases). The CDR3 is 11 amino acids. Germline CDR1 is MRHNA and CDR2 is SNTAGT. The V end was cut by 10 bases, the J end by 13 bases, with 17 bases between. This CDR3 is CATRRGSEQYF. DNA for the CDR3: TGTGCCACGAGAAGAGGGTCTGAGCAGTACTTC.

This clonotype was detected a few times. The V call is TRBV12-3 or TRBV12-4, the J call TRBJ2-2, with 11 bases that match TRBD1. The CDR3 is 15 amino acids. Trimming cost V 7 bases and J 5 bases; bases outside gene matches: 6. CDR3 DNA sequence: TGTGCCAGCACCTTGGACAGGGGGCTTACCGGGGAGCTGTTTTTT. Amino acids: CASTLDRGLTGELFF.

The genes are TRBV4-1 and TRBJ1-1; D remains unclear. Trimming left V 0 bases short and J 1 base short, with 6 bases between. The CDR3 extends over 14 amino acids. Germline lookup yields CDR1 MGHRA and CDR2 YSYEKL. The CDR3 sequence is CASSQDAGNTEAFF. DNA of the CDR3: TGCGCCAGCAGCCAAGATGCAGGGAACACTGAAGCTTTCTTT.

This CDR3 is CSARVAVSSTDTQYF. In DNA, the CDR3 is TGCAGTGCTAGAGTGGCAGTTTCTAGCACAGATACGCAGTATTTT. The V and J genes are TRBV20-1 and TRBJ2-3; D not certain. Trimming removed 1 base at V and 0 bases at J, with 11 bases between. Germline V lookup: CDR1 DFQATT, CDR2 SNEGSKA (reference sequence). The CDR3 runs 15 residues.

This chain links TRBV7-2 with TRBJ1-5; D remains ambiguous. This CDR3 region has 13 residues. V was cut by 5 bases and J by 1 base, with 6 bases left in between. CDR1 is SGHTA and CDR2 is FQGNSA in the germline V gene. The CDR3 here is CASSPESNQPQHF. CDR3 nucleotide sequence: TGTGCCAGCAGCCCCGAAAGCAATCAGCCCCAGCATTTT. The whole variable domain, filled in from reference TRBV7-2 and TRBJ1-5, reads GAGVSQSPSNKVTEKGKDVELRCDPISGHTALYWYRQSLGQGLEFLIYFQGNSAPDKSGLPSDRFSAERTGGSVSTLTIQRTQQEDSAVYLCASSPESNQPQHFGDGTRLSIL.

In its sample, this clonotype was seen many times. The chain has TRBV6-1 and TRBJ1-1; D not certain. Trimming removed 2 bases at V and 8 bases at J, with 18 bases between. Germline-derived CDR1 and CDR2 are MNHNS and SASEGT. CDR3 length: 15 amino acids. The CDR3, as DNA: TGTGCCAGCAGTGAAAGTCAGGTGGGAGCCTTAGAAGCTTTCTTT. It translates to CASSESQVGALEAFF.

This clonotype is medium-sized by share. J is TRBJ2-1 and V is TRBV7-6, with a tentative D call TRBD1 (6 bases). V was pared by 5 bases and J by 2 bases, with 13 bases between. CDR3 size: 15 residues. Per the germline V gene, CDR1 is SGHVS and CDR2 is FNYEAQ. The CDR3 DNA is TGTGCCAGCAGCGCCGACAGGCCCCCCTACAATGAGCAGTTCTTC. Protein: CASSADRPPYNEQFF.

This clonotype was observed a few times. CDR3: CASRMDGTDTQYF. The DNA for the CDR3 is TGTGCCAGCAGGATGGACGGCACAGATACGCAGTATTTT. This chain connects TRBV6-1 to TRBJ2-3; D not certain. Germline CDR1 and CDR2: MNHNS and SASEGT. The CDR3 is made up of 13 amino acids. The germline V and J ends were trimmed by 6 bases and 1 base, with 8 bases remaining between them.

The chain uses TRBV12-3 or TRBV12-4 and TRBJ1-5; perhaps TRBD1 as D (5 bases). V was cut by 7 bases and J by 1 base, with 11 bases left in between. The CDR3 sequence is 14 residues long. In DNA, the CDR3 is TGTGCCAGCAACGATGGACAAAGCAATCAGCCCCAGCATTTT. Its translation: CASNDGQSNQPQHF.

There are a few counts of this clonotype. This chain connects TRBV27 to TRBJ1-2; possible D gene TRBD1, 6 bases. This CDR3 comprises 16 residues. Germline CDR1 MNHEY, CDR2 SMNVEV (reference sequence). Trimming stripped 6 bases from V and 1 base from J, with 18 bases between. The DNA of the CDR3 is TGTGCCAGCAGCAATATCGGACAGCAATATAACTATGGCTACACCTTC. Its protein is CASSNIGQQYNYGYTF.

This clonotype ranks as medium-sized. V is TRBV7-2 and J is TRBJ2-4; 10 bases line up with TRBD1. Germline CDR1 and CDR2: SGHTA and FQGNSA. Trimming removed 2 bases from V and 4 bases from J; junction bases left unmatched: 5. This CDR3 spans 16 amino acids. The CDR3 bases are TGTGCCAGCAGCTTAAGTTCGGGACAGGGGAAAAACATTCAGTACTTC. It specifies CASSLSSGQGKNIQYF.

The chain couples TRBV7-2 to TRBJ2-3, with TRBD2 matching 7 bases. J lost 4 bases, V lost 4 bases, and 2 bases had no gene match. Germline assignment: CDR1 SGHTA and CDR2 FQGNSA. The CDR3 sequence is 13 residues long. The CDR3: CASSWTRADTQYF. The CDR3 DNA reads as TGTGCCAGCAGCTGGACTAGGGCAGATACGCAGTATTTT.

This clonotype was seen many times. The V gene is TRBV7-2, the J gene TRBJ2-6; the D is unclear. The germline V gene encodes CDR1 SGHTA and CDR2 FQGNSA. Trimming removed 6 bases from V and 2 bases from J, with 2 bases in between. The CDR3 runs to 12 residues. The CDR3 here is CASRAGANVLTF. The CDR3 nucleotides are TGTGCCAGCAGAGCTGGGGCCAACGTCCTGACTTTC.

This clonotype counts as medium-sized. The chain couples TRBV7-2 to TRBJ2-1; maybe TRBD2 (5 bases). Germline values: CDR1 SGHTA, CDR2 FQGNSA. With 4 bases removed from V and 13 bases from J, the gap between germline ends came to 29 bases. The length of the CDR3 is 17 residues. The chain's CDR3 is CASSSLPGSTNQETQFF. The DNA of the CDR3 is TGTGCCAGCAGCTCACTCCCCGGGTCGACTAACCAAGAGACCCAGTTCTTC.

This clonotype counts as medium-sized. The CDR3 region is CASSSAGLGQNTEAFF. DNA of the CDR3: TGTGCCAGCAGTTCCGCAGGGTTGGGACAGAACACTGAAGCTTTCTTT. V gene TRBV6-1 combines with J gene TRBJ1-1; the D gene is possibly TRBD1 (6 bases). With 5 bases removed from V and 1 base from J, the gap between germline ends came to 17 bases. The CDR3 is 16 residues long. Germline values: CDR1 MNHNS, CDR2 SASEGT.

Relative to its sample, this clonotype is medium-sized. The V call is TRBV7-2, the J call TRBJ2-1; D gene ambiguous. The J call may be wrong; the DNA end is better matched by TRBJ2-7. This CDR3 is 12 amino acids long. CDR1 is SGHTA and CDR2 is FQGNSA in the germline V gene. The CDR3 is CASSLGYYEQYF. The CDR3 coding sequence is TGTGCCAGCAGCTTAGGATATTACGAGCAGTACTTC.

V is TRBV11-3 and J is TRBJ2-1, with D tentatively TRBD1 (6 bases). The DNA end is more similar to TRBJ2-7, so the J call may be wrong. CDR3 length: 14 residues. Germline V gene data show CDR1 as SGHNT and CDR2 as YENEEA. This CDR3 reads CASSLPTGRTEQYF. The CDR3 DNA reads as TGTGCCAGCAGCTTACCCACAGGGCGCACCGAGCAGTACTTC.

Worth noting for this clonotype: One junction end does not reproduce the germline sequence, and a read error may be involved. This chain connects TRBV6-5 to TRBJ2-1; D perhaps matches TRBD1 (6 bases). The length of the CDR3 is 13 residues. CDR1 MNHEY and CDR2 SVGAGI come from the germline V gene. As DNA, the CDR3 is TGCGCCAGCAGCGTAACAGGGAAAGAGACCCAGTTCTTC. Protein sequence: CASSVTGKETQFF.

This clonotype ranks as medium-sized. The chain couples TRBV6-1 to TRBJ2-5; the D gene is possibly TRBD1 (6 bases). Germline CDR1 MNHNS, CDR2 SASEGT. This CDR3 has 15 amino acids. V lost 4 bases to trimming and J lost 4 bases, with 16 bases between them. CDR3 coding DNA: TGTGCCAGCAGTGCCCTACAGGGTTTGAGAGAGACCCAGTACTTC. This gives the protein CASSALQGLRETQYF.

Within the sample, this clonotype is medium-sized. This sequence joins TRBV7-2 and TRBJ2-1; no firm D call. The J call is doubtful: the DNA matches TRBJ2-7 better. Germline lookup yields CDR1 SGHTA and CDR2 FQGNSA. This CDR3 contains 12 residues. The CDR3 protein is CASSLAGDEQYF. In DNA form, the CDR3 reads TGTGCCAGCAGCTTAGCTGGGGATGAGCAGTACTTC.